Reported below is one T cell receptor beta chain. Its antigen is not identified. It was with 60 Vbeta and 13 Jbeta primers that the PCR ran. The assay was immunoSEQ multiplex PCR, and TCRdb's table has in-frame clones only and misses some. The data show approximately 120,000 clones, around 78% seen once. V gave up 1 base and J gave up 8 bases, with 21 bases separating them. This CDR3 spans 17 amino acids. Germline assignment: CDR1 SGHDT and CDR2 YYEEEE. This specimen belongs to a study of cytomegalovirus exposure and HLA in healthy donors. At the level of the study: Early on, a data release was issued that held some 85 million unique TCRs from HLA-typed donors. Study conclusions and caveats: Earlier results showed most TCR beta V segments being productive about 87% or about 30% of the time.

The source is a man aged 55 to 70 in good health and CMV-seropositive. The specimen was PBMCs. This sequence joins TRBV5-6 and TRBJ1-4; D might be TRBD1 (5 bases). CDR3 in amino acids: CASSLWDLSPGKEKLFF. The CDR3 DNA reads TGTGCCAGCAGCTTGTGGGACTTGTCCCCCGGGAAGGAAAAACTGTTTTTT.